This T cell receptor (beta chain) was identified during a study of blood T cell repertoires in COVID-19. Across the whole study: The cDNA or gDNA used as material had been derived from T cells, B-cell-depleted T cells, or PBMCs.

Original analysis: Estimation of nucleated cell counts was performed using reference gene primer amplification. Clones were sequenced by immunoSEQ multiplex PCR, and TCRdb holds only the in-frame ones, with some missing. That table supplies the V and J calls and clone size; D and trimming were determined from the DNA. The data show about 200,000 clones, over 80% seen once. Germline lookup yields CDR1 ENHRY and CDR2 SYGVKD. The V gene lost 3 bases and the J gene lost 8 bases, with 13 bases spanning the gap. This CDR3 spans 13 amino acids. Sample: peripheral blood. The TCR was taken from a woman aged 60-70 years with COVID-19, enrolled during active disease. The genes are TRBV10-3 and TRBJ1-2; D is unclear. The CDR3 reads CAISEVFPGGYTF. CDR3 coding DNA: TGTGCCATCAGTGAAGTGTTTCCCGGGGGCTACACCTTC.